A selection of T cell receptor beta chains follows, all from one sample in a study of blood T cell repertoires in COVID-19. TCRdb keeps only in-frame clones here, not all; method: immunoSEQ multiplex PCR. The table shows 250,000 or so clones, with around nine tenths occurring only once. Source material: PBMCs or T cells enriched from blood (not recorded which). The receptors were sampled from a man under 40 who had recovered from COVID-19. The CDR3 runs from the conserved cysteine through the conserved F or W.

v_gene	len	j_gene	CDR3aa
TRBV20-1	14	TRBJ2-7	CSANDWANSYEQYF
TRBV30	13	TRBJ1-4	CAWSSQVGEKLFF
TRBV27	15	TRBJ1-6	CASCRPSSYNSPLHF
TRBV5-8	15	TRBJ2-4	CASSLEGTAKNIQYF
TRBV10-1	14	TRBJ2-1	CASSESIGGNEQFF
TRBV5-8	13	TRBJ2-1	CASSLAGYGEQFF
TRBV9	14	TRBJ2-7	CASSPGTGTYEQYF
TRBV24-1	17	TRBJ1-1	CATSDHDRGPRNTEAFF
TRBV24-1	15	TRBJ2-3	CATSDYDEATNTQYF
TRBV7-9	14	TRBJ2-3	CASSSPTSTDTQYF
TRBV2	14	TRBJ1-2	CASRPPGRVGGYTF
TRBV11-2	13	TRBJ2-5	CASSSLAGETQYF
TRBV6-5	15	TRBJ2-1	CASSYGYIGGNEQFF
TRBV12-5	17	TRBJ2-1	CASGSRLADPTYNEQFF
TRBV18	15	TRBJ2-7	CASSASAGGTYEQYF
TRBV4-1	11	TRBJ2-1	CASSLQGVQFF
TRBV23-1	13	TRBJ1-2	CASSQWDREGYTF
TRBV5-1	15	TRBJ2-1	CASSPTATENNEQFF
TRBV27	19	TRBJ2-3	CASSPLGSGRAESTDTQYF
TRBV30	13	TRBJ2-7	CAWAGRPPGEQYF
TRBV9	18	TRBJ2-1	CASSVGYPGTYSYNEQFF
TRBV7-2	15	TRBJ2-1	CASSLSGRASDEQFF
TRBV11-3	18	TRBJ2-2	CASSLDQGGTFRTGELFF
TRBV6-5	14	TRBJ2-2	CASLRGRGTGELFF
TRBV7-6	14	TRBJ2-1	CASSLNSGYNEQFF
TRBV29-1	16	TRBJ2-1	CSVEPWTGGPYNEQFF
TRBV29-1	12	TRBJ1-2	CSVDWQNYGYTF
TRBV9	12	TRBJ2-3	CASSVATDTQYF
TRBV27	12	TRBJ2-1	CASSRQGSEQFF
TRBV19	14	TRBJ1-1	CASSIGTGNTEAFF
TRBV5-4	15	TRBJ1-2	CASSRIYDRASGYTF
TRBV5-1	14	TRBJ1-6	CASSLGQGRSPLHF
TRBV24-1	11	TRBJ2-1	CATSLYNEQFF
TRBV19	16	TRBJ2-3	CASKATVQGGLDTQYF
TRBV2	15	TRBJ2-1	CASSEVLAGGGEQFF
TRBV4-1	14	TRBJ1-2	CASSLSPDNYGYTF